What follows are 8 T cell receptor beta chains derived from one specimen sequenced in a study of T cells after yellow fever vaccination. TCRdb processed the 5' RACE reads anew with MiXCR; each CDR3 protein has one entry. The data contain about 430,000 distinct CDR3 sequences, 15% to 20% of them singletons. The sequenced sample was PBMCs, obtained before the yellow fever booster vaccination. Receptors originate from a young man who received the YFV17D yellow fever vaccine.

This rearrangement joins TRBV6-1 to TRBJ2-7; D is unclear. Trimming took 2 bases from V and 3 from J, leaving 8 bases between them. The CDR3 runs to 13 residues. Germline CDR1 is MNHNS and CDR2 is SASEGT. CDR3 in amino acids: CASSERPGYEQYF. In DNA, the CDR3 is TGTGCCAGCAGTGAACGGCCTGGCTACGAGCAGTACTTC.

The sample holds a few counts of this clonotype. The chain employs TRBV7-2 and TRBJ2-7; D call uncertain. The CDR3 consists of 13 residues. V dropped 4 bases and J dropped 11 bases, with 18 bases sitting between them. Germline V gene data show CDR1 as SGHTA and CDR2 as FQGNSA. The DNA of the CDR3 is TGTGCCAGCAGCTCGTCCTATTCCGTAAGCAAGTACTTC. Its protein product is CASSSSYSVSKYF.

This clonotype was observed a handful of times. The CDR3 DNA reads as TGTGCCAGCAGCGCGCATGAAAAACTGTTTTTT. The encoded protein is CASSAHEKLFF. The V gene is TRBV7-2, the J gene TRBJ1-4; D is uncertain. V gave up 5 bases and J gave up 6 bases, with 4 bases separating them. The CDR3 loop spans 11 amino acids. Germline CDR1 SGHTA, CDR2 FQGNSA.

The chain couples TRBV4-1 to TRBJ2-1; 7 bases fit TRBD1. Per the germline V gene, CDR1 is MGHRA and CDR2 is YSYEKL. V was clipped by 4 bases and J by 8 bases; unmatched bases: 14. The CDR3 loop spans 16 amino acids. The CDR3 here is CASSRQGPSTMHEQFF. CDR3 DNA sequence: TGCGCCAGCAGCCGACAGGGACCCAGCACGATGCATGAGCAGTTCTTC.

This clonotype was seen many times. CDR3 nucleotide sequence: TGTGCCATCAGTGAACTTATAGAACAGACCCAGTACTTC. Its protein is CAISELIEQTQYF. The chain is built from TRBV10-3 and TRBJ2-5; D unclear. This CDR3 has 13 residues. Trimming removed 3 bases at V and 6 bases at J, with 11 bases between. Germline lookup yields CDR1 ENHRY and CDR2 SYGVKD.

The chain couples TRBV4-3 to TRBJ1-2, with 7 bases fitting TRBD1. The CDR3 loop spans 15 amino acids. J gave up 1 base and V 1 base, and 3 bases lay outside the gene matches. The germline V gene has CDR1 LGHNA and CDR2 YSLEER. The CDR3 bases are TGCGCCAGCAGCCAAGGAGGGGGCCTTAACTATGGCTACACCTTC. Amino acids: CASSQGGGLNYGYTF.

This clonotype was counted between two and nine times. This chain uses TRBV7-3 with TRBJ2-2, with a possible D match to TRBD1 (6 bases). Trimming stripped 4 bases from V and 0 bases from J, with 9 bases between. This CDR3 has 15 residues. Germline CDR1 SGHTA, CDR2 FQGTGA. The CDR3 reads CASSSRTANTGELFF. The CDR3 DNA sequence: TGTGCCAGCAGCTCTAGGACAGCGAACACCGGGGAGCTGTTTTTT.

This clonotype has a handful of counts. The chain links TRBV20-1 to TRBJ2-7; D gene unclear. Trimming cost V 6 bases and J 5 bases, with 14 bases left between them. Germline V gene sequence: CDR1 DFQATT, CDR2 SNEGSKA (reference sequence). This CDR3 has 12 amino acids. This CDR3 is CSARVALDEQYF. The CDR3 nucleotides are TGCAGTGCCCGCGTCGCCTTAGACGAGCAGTACTTC.